This entry is about one TCR beta chain. Its target is unknown. The germline V gene encodes CDR1 SGHVS and CDR2 FQNEAQ. V trimming: 2 bases; J trimming: 0 bases; junction bases outside the gene matches: 8. The CDR3 consists of 19 residues. Sequencing was performed with immunoSEQ multiplex PCR; in TCRdb, only in-frame clones are kept and a portion is missing. The table records 150,000 to 200,000 clones, over 80% of them present only once. This sample is drawn from a study of cytomegalovirus exposure and HLA in healthy donors. Study details: According to later analysis, the same platform produced the 90 to 150 validation and several hundred first-cohort repertoires.

General study points: Reportedly, diagnosis of cytomegalovirus status by the classifier showed high specificity and sensitivity. Rarity marked most TCR sequences, yet some public TCRs occurred in many donors. Specificity of a few CMV-associated chains for CMV antigens was verified in vitro.

Material for sequencing was PBMCs. This sequence joins TRBV7-8 and TRBJ2-1, with 12 nucleotides matching TRBD2. The receptor was derived from a man younger than 45 in good health and CMV-seropositive. CDR3 coding DNA: TGTGCCAGCAGCTTATTGCCTAGCGGGGGGGTGAGCTCCTACAATGAGCAGTTCTTC. Residues: CASSLLPSGGVSSYNEQFF.